This T cell receptor (beta chain) was recovered during a study of blood T cell repertoires in COVID-19. Overall study context: The United States, Italy and Spain provided the acute and convalescent COVID-19 samples. Nucleic acid was either cDNA or gDNA, and it came from T cells, B-cell-depleted T cells, or PBMCs.

Generated by immunoSEQ multiplex PCR, the TCRdb table keeps only in-frame clones and is missing some. Of about 480,000 clones in the sample, approximately 88% were seen once. Trimming pared 4 bases from V and 3 bases from J, leaving 10 bases between. Germline values: CDR1 MNHEY, CDR2 SVGAGI. The CDR3 runs 13 residues. Seattle-derived patients entered the study during active infection and were followed longitudinally. Sequencing was performed on peripheral blood. This TCR was sampled from a woman aged 45-65 years with COVID-19, enrolled during active disease. This chain links TRBV6-5 with TRBJ2-7, with a weak D call TRBD1 (5 bases). The CDR3: CASSSRDSYEQYF. In nucleotides, the CDR3 is TGTGCCAGCAGTTCTCGCGACAGCTACGAGCAGTACTTC.